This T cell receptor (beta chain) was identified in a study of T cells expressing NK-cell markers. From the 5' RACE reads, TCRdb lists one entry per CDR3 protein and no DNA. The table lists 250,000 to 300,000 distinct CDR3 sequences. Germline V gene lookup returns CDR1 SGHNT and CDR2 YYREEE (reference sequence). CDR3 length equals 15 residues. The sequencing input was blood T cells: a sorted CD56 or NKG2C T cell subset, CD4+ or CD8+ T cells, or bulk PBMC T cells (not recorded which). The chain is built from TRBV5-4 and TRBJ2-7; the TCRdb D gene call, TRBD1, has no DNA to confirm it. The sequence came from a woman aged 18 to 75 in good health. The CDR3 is CASSTGTGAAYEQYF.